The present T cell receptor beta chain was sequenced within a study of cytomegalovirus exposure and HLA in healthy donors. Concerning this clone itself: Its target is not known.

PCR was performed using 60 Vbeta and 13 Jbeta primers. The table came from immunoSEQ multiplex PCR; TCRdb's copy has only in-frame clones and leaves some out. Among under 250,000 clones listed, about 80% were seen once. Overall study results and limits: Among TCR sequences, most were rare, though some public TCRs appeared in many donors. According to a later analysis, donors in an Asian-associated ancestry cluster reportedly had fewer N-insertions than the roughly 660-donor mean. TRBV6-2, TRBV6-3 and some other V segments were unresolvable in 87-base-pair reads. TCR beta sequences numbering over 15,000 were associated with HLA alleles at 0.05 false discovery rate in a later analysis.

This CDR3 comprises 17 residues. The V end was cut by 2 bases, the J end by 0 bases, with 13 bases between. Germline loops: CDR1 WNHNN, CDR2 SYGVQD (reference sequence). The rearrangement joins TRBV10-1 to TRBJ2-2, with D perhaps matching TRBD2 (6 bases). The source of this sequence is a woman under 40 in good health and CMV-seropositive. The sequencing input was PBMCs. As DNA, the CDR3 is TGCGCCAGCAGTGAGGAAGGGCGGGACGCGAACACCGGGGAGCTGTTTTTT. Its translation is CASSEEGRDANTGELFF.